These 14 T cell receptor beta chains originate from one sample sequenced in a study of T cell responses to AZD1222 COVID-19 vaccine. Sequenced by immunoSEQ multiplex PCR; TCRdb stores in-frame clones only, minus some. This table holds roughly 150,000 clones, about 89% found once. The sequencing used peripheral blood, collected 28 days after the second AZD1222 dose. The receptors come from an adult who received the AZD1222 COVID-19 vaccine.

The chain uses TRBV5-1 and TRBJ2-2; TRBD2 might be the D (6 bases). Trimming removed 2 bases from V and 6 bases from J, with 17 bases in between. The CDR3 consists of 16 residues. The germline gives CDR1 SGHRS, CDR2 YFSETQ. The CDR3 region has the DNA TGCGCCAGCAGCTTACTAGCCCTCGAAGCCCCCGGGGAGCTGTTTTTT. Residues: CASSLLALEAPGELFF.

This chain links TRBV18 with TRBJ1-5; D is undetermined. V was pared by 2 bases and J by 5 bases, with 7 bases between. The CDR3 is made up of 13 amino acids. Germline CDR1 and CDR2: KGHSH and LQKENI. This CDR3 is CASSPSGDQPQHF. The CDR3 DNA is TGTGCCAGCTCACCAAGCGGTGATCAGCCCCAGCATTTT.

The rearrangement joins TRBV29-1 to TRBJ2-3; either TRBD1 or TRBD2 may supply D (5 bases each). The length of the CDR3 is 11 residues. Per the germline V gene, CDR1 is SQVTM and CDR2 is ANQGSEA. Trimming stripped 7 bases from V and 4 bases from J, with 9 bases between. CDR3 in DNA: TGCAGCGCTGGGGGTCCAGATACGCAGTATTTT. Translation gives CSAGGPDTQYF.

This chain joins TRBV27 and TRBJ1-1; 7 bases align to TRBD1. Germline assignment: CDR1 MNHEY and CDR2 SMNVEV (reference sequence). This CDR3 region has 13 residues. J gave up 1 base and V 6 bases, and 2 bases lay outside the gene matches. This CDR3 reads CASRGQRNTEAFF. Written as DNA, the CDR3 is TGTGCCAGCAGGGGACAGAGGAACACTGAAGCTTTCTTT.

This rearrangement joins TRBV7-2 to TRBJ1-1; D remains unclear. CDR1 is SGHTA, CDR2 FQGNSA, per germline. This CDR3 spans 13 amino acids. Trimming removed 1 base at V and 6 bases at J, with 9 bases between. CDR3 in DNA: TGTGCCAGCAGCTTAGAACGACCTGCTGAAGCTTTCTTT. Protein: CASSLERPAEAFF.

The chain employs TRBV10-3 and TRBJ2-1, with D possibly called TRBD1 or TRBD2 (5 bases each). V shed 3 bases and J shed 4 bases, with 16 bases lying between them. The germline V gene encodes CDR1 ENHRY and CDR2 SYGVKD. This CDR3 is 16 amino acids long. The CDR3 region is CAISEGDRIRYNEQFF. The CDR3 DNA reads TGTGCCATCAGTGAAGGGGACCGGATCCGGTACAATGAGCAGTTCTTC.

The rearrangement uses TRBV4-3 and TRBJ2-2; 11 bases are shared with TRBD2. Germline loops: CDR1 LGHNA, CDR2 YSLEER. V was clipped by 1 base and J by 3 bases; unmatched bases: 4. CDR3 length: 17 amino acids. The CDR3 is CASSQGTGLADTGELFF. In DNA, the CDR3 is TGCGCCAGCAGCCAAGGAACGGGACTAGCGGACACCGGGGAGCTGTTTTTT.

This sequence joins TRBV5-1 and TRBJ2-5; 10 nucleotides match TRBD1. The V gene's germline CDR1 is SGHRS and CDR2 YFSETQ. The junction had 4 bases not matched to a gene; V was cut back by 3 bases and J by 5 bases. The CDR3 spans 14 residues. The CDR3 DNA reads TGCGCCAGCAGCTCCCGGACAGGGGGTGAGACCCAGTACTTC. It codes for CASSSRTGGETQYF.

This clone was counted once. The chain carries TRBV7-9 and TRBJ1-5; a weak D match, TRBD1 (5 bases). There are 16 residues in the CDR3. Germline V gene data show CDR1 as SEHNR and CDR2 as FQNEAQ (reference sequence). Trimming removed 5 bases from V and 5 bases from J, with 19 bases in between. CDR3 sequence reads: CASSPGSLSFDQPQHF. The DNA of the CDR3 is TGTGCCAGCAGCCCAGGGAGCCTCTCCTTTGATCAGCCCCAGCATTTT. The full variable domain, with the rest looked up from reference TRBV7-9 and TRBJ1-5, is DTGVSQNPRHKITKRGQNVTFRCDPISEHNRLYWYRQTLGQGPEFLTYFQNEAQLEKSRLLSDRFSAERPKGSFSTLEIQRTEQGDSAMYLCASSPGSLSFDQPQHFGDGTRLSIL.

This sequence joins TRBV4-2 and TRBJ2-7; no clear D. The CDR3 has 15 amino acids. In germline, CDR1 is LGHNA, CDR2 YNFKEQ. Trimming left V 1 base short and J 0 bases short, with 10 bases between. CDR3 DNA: TGTGCCAGCAGCCAAGGGCAAGGGCTCTCCTACGAGCAGTACTTC. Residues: CASSQGQGLSYEQYF.

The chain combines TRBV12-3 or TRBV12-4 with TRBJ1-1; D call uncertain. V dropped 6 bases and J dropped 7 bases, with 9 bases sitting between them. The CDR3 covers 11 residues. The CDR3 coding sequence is TGTGCCAGCAGCTCACGGGGTGAAGCTTTCTTT. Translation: CASSSRGEAFF.

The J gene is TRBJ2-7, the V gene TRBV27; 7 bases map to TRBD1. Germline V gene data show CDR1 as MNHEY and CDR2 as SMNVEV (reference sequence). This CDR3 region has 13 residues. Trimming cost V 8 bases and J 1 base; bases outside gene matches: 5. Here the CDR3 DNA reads TGTGCCAGCGGCAGACAGGGTTCCTACGAGCAGTACTTC. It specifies CASGRQGSYEQYF.

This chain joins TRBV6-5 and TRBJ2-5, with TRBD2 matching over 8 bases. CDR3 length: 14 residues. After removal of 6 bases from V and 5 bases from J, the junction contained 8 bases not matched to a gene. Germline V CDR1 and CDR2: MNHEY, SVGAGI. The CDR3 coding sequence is TGTGCCAGCAGCCAAAGCGGGAGCTGGGAGACCCAGTACTTC. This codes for CASSQSGSWETQYF.

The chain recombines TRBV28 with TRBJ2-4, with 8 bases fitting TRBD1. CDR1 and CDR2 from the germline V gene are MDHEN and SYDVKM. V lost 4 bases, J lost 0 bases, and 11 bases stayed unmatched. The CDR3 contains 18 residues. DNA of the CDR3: TGTGCCAGCAGTTCTGTAGAATGGACAGGGCTAGCCAAAAACATTCAGTACTTC. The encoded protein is CASSSVEWTGLAKNIQYF.